Only a few counts were recorded for the clone carrying this T cell receptor beta chain. The antigen remains undetermined. This sample was included in a study of CD8+CD57+ T cells in acquired aplastic anemia. At the level of the study: Across the sorted CD4+ and CD8+ cells, DNA amounts averaged roughly 3 ug.

The CDR3 contains 15 residues. From germline, CDR1 is MGHDK and CDR2 SYGVNS. Trimming cost V 6 bases and J 0 bases, with 14 bases left between them. Using genomic DNA as the template, TCR beta VDJ and CDR3 profiling was carried out. Using its own MiXCR run on the reads, TCRdb lists one record per CDR3 protein. Of hundreds of thousands of distinct CDR3 sequences detected, less than 85% appear once; the ten largest clones hold about 41%. Study-level results: Patients and controls shared 25 to 30 CD8+ CDR3 sequences.

Sequencing involved patients with CD8+CD57+ cell expansion previously shown by flow cytometry. Blood was sampled before the patients had received any therapy. The rearrangement links TRBV25-1 to TRBJ1-2; TRBD1 is a possible D gene (5 bases). Material for sequencing was sorted CD4+, CD8+, or CD8+CD57+ T cells (not recorded which) from PBMCs. The source is a human donor with aplastic anemia. CDR3 in DNA: TGTGCCAGCAGCCCAGGGATTCTCGCTAACTATGGCTACACCTTC. This translates into CASSPGILANYGYTF.